This TCR beta chain was sequenced in a study of early T cells in non-severe SARS-CoV-2 infection. MiXCR, run by TCRdb on the 5' RACE reads, gives a single entry per CDR3 protein. The table shows tens of thousands of distinct CDR3 sequences, with 9.5% to 15% occurring only once. Germline loops: CDR1 MDHEN, CDR2 SYDVKM. The CDR3 sequence is 12 residues long. The V and J ends lost 2 bases and 6 bases respectively, with 8 bases between them. The sample holds many counts of this clonotype. The V gene is TRBV28, the J gene TRBJ2-7; D perhaps matches TRBD1 (5 bases). This clonotype was obtained from an adult who was a healthcare worker with PCR-confirmed SARS-CoV-2 infection or an uninfected control (not recorded which). Sequencing input: whole blood. The CDR3 is CASSLRGSEQYF. CDR3 bases: TGTGCCAGCAGTTTAAGGGGTAGCGAGCAGTACTTC.